The next 14 T cell receptor beta chains were all read from a single sample in a study of cytomegalovirus exposure and HLA in healthy donors. Researchers ran the PCR with 60 Vbeta and 13 Jbeta primers. Profiling relied on immunoSEQ multiplex PCR, and the TCRdb table lists in-frame clones only, not all of them. The table lists fewer than 200,000 clones, 60% to 80% of them singletons. Sequencing was done on a sample of PBMCs. Receptors originate from a woman between 45 and 65 years old in good health and CMV-seropositive.

This chain connects TRBV7-2 to TRBJ2-3; 11 bases line up with TRBD2. The germline V gene has CDR1 SGHTA and CDR2 FQGNSA. Germline trimming cut 6 bases from V and 1 base from J; bases unmatched to any gene: 3. This CDR3 comprises 15 residues. The CDR3 nucleotides read TGTGCCAGCAGTCGTAGCGGGAGGGGCACAGATACGCAGTATTTT. Translating it yields CASSRSGRGTDTQYF.

Details on this clone: Here the CDR3 omits its conserved ending phenylalanine or tryptophan, so a read error is the likely source. This chain joins TRBV29-1 and TRBJ1-2, with 8 bases identical to TRBD1. The CDR3 runs to 12 residues. CDR1 SQVTM and CDR2 ANQGSEA come from the germline V gene. The V gene end was trimmed by 6 bases and the J gene end by 6 bases; junction bases not matched to a gene: 6. The DNA of the CDR3 is TGCAGCGTCATGGACAGGGCTGATGGCTACACCGTC. Translating it yields CSVMDRADGYTV.

A word on this clone: The same CDR3 also results from other DNA sequences found in this sample. The V and J genes are TRBV27 and TRBJ2-6; D remains unclear. The CDR3 has 14 residues. Per germline, CDR1 MNHEY and CDR2 SMNVEV (reference sequence). The V end lost 6 bases, the J end lost 1 base, and 7 bases lay between the germline ends. In DNA, the CDR3 is TGTGCCAGCAGGCGAGCGTCTGGGGCCAACGTCCTGACTTTC. Its translation is CASRRASGANVLTF.

The rearrangement uses TRBV9 and TRBJ1-2, with TRBD1 identical over 10 bases. Germline loops: CDR1 SGDLS, CDR2 YYNGEE. V was pared by 3 bases and J by 7 bases, with 9 bases of the junction left unmatched. The CDR3 totals 15 residues. The CDR3 DNA is TGTGCCAGCAGCGCGGACACCCGGGACAGGGGTGGCTACACCTTC. As protein: CASSADTRDRGGYTF. Based on the CDR3 plus reference TRBV9 and TRBJ1-2, the full variable domain is DSGVTQTPKHLITATGQRVTLRCSPRSGDLSVYWYQQSLDQGLQFLIQYYNGEERAKGNILERFSAQQFPDLHSELNLSSLELGDSALYFCASSADTRDRGGYTFGSGTRLTVV.

The chain uses TRBV11-2 and TRBJ2-5, with 10 bases lining up with TRBD1. This CDR3 region has 16 residues. Germline assignment: CDR1 SGHAT and CDR2 FQNNGV. V trimming: 3 bases; J trimming: 2 bases; junction bases outside the gene matches: 6. The CDR3 is CASSLEGTGVQETQYF. The DNA for the CDR3 is TGTGCCAGCAGCTTGGAAGGGACAGGGGTACAAGAGACCCAGTACTTC.

Only a few counts were recorded for this clone. The chain is built from TRBV2 and TRBJ2-3, with 11 nucleotides matching TRBD1. V gave up 6 bases and J gave up 4 bases; unmatched junction bases: 3. The germline CDR1 and CDR2 sequences are SNHLY and FYNNEI. This CDR3 is built from 14 residues. Written as DNA, the CDR3 is TGTGCCAGCAGAGGGACAGGGGGGGCAGATACGCAGTATTTT. It yields the protein CASRGTGGADTQYF.

Only one count was recorded for this clone. V and J are TRBV2 and TRBJ1-4, with 7 bases matching TRBD1. The CDR3 sequence is 15 residues long. Unmatched junction bases numbered 12, after V lost 6 bases and J lost 8 bases. Per the germline V gene, CDR1 is SNHLY and CDR2 is FYNNEI. The CDR3 region is CASRRKGAAVEKLFF. CDR3 bases: TGTGCCAGCAGGCGAAAGGGGGCAGCAGTCGAAAAACTGTTTTTT.

The CDR3 protein is CASSFQETGTGDDYGYTF. The CDR3 DNA follows: TGTGCCAGCAGTTTCCAGGAGACCGGGACAGGGGACGACTATGGCTACACCTTC. This sequence joins TRBV28 and TRBJ1-2, with 10 positions matching TRBD1. V gave up 3 bases and J gave up 3 bases; unmatched junction bases: 13. CDR1 MDHEN and CDR2 SYDVKM come from the germline V gene. This CDR3 region has 18 residues.

This chain links TRBV6-5 with TRBJ2-7; no clear D gene. The V gene lost 4 bases and the J gene lost 9 bases, with 13 bases spanning the gap. Per germline, CDR1 MNHEY and CDR2 SVGAGI. This CDR3 has 12 amino acids. The CDR3 loop is CASSSRGVRQYF. CDR3 bases: TGTGCCAGCAGTTCCCGCGGAGTGCGGCAGTACTTC.

The V call is TRBV28, the J call TRBJ1-2; TRBD1 might be the D (6 bases). The V gene lost 7 bases and the J gene lost 6 bases, with 18 bases spanning the gap. CDR3 length equals 14 residues. Germline values: CDR1 MDHEN, CDR2 SYDVKM. CDR3 nucleotide sequence: TGTGCCAGCATCGAACGCTGGGGGGGCGATGGCTACACCTTC. As protein: CASIERWGGDGYTF.

The chain combines TRBV7-8 with TRBJ1-1; D is unresolved. Germline V CDR1 and CDR2: SGHVS, FQNEAQ. The ends were cut back, 1 base at V and 5 bases at J, with 11 bases in the middle. There are 14 residues in the CDR3. CDR3 in DNA: TGTGCCAGCAGCTTAGGAGGACTGGGGACTGAAGCTTTCTTT. Protein product: CASSLGGLGTEAFF.

This rearrangement joins TRBV27 to TRBJ1-1; D is undetermined. Trimming shortened V by 6 bases and J by 1 base, and 9 bases separated the two germline ends. There are 13 residues in the CDR3. Germline V lookup: CDR1 MNHEY, CDR2 SMNVEV (reference sequence). The CDR3 coding sequence is TGTGCCAGCAGCCCCCTGCGGAACACTGAAGCTTTCTTT. It is translated as CASSPLRNTEAFF.

The CDR3 DNA is TGTGCCAGCAGGGGGACAGGGAGAGGCAATCAGCCCCAGCATTTT. This gives the protein CASRGTGRGNQPQHF. This sequence joins TRBV2 and TRBJ1-5; 9 bases are a match to TRBD1. CDR3 length equals 15 residues. CDR1 and CDR2 from the germline V gene are SNHLY and FYNNEI. J gave up 2 bases and V 6 bases, and 5 bases lay outside the gene matches.

The V and J genes are TRBV28 and TRBJ1-6, with TRBD1 as a possible D gene (6 bases). The CDR3 extends over 15 amino acids. Trimming shortened V by 1 base and J by 7 bases, and 11 bases separated the two germline ends. Germline CDR1 MDHEN, CDR2 SYDVKM. CDR3 residues: CASSLLSGDNSPLHF. CDR3 in DNA: TGTGCCAGCAGTTTATTATCAGGGGACAATTCACCCCTCCACTTT.